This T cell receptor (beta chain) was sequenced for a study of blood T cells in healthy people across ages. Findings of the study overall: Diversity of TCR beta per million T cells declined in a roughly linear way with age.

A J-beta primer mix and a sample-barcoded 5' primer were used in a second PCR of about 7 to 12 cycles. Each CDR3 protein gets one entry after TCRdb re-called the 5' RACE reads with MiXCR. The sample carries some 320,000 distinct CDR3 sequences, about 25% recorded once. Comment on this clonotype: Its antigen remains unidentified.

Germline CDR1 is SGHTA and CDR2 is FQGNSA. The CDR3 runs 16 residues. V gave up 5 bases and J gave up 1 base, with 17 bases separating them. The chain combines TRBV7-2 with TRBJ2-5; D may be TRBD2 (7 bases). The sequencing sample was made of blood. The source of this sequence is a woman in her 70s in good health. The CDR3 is CASSRGGGGRQETQYF. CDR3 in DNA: TGTGCCAGCAGCAGAGGTGGCGGGGGCCGCCAAGAGACCCAGTACTTC.